The 13 T cell receptor beta chains in this list originate from one sample, sequenced in a study of breast tumors, draining lymph nodes, adjacent tissues. Axillary draining lymph nodes of breast cancer patients supplied the node samples. Using its own MiXCR run on the multiplex PCR reads, TCRdb lists one record per CDR3 protein. The repertoire holds some 120,000 distinct CDR3 sequences, about 20% seen once, with about 3.5% in the top ten. Sequenced input: axillary lymph node tissue. The receptors were sampled from a female donor with breast cancer. Some clones in this sample may be carry-over from other donors' samples.

This chain uses TRBV20-1 with TRBJ1-1; TRBD1 agrees at 7 bases. This CDR3 is 14 amino acids long. The junction had 7 bases not matched to a gene; V was cut back by 3 bases and J by 3 bases. Per germline, CDR1 DFQATT and CDR2 SNEGSKA (reference sequence). Here the CDR3 reads CSAREGARDTEAFF. The CDR3 DNA reads TGCAGTGCTAGGGAGGGGGCGCGGGACACTGAAGCTTTCTTT.

This clonotype appeared a few times. A much larger clone is a single base away; this may be a read error. The V and J genes are TRBV9 and TRBJ1-2; 11 bases agree with TRBD1. Germline loops: CDR1 SGDLS, CDR2 YYNGEE. This CDR3 has 15 residues. The CDR3 DNA reads TGTGCCAGCAGCGTAGGGACAGGGGGCGACTATGGCTCCACCTTC. Translating gives CASSVGTGGDYGSTF.

This clonotype showed up many times. The gene calls are TRBV6-6 and TRBJ2-5; D is ambiguous. V was trimmed by 7 bases and J by 5 bases, leaving 17 bases between them. The germline V gene encodes CDR1 MNHNY and CDR2 SVGAGI (reference sequence). The CDR3 is 14 amino acids. The CDR3 spells CASTKGTPGETQYF. The CDR3 nucleotides are TGTGCCAGCACCAAAGGTACTCCCGGGGAGACCCAGTACTTC.

This clonotype was counted many times. The chain employs TRBV15 and TRBJ1-2; D gene unclear. The ends were cut back, 0 bases at V and 4 bases at J, with 9 bases in the middle. Germline values: CDR1 LNHNV, CDR2 YYDKDF (reference sequence). This CDR3 spans 14 amino acids. The CDR3 bases are TGTGCCACCAGCAGAGACGAGGCGGGCTATGGCTACACCTTC. Amino acid sequence: CATSRDEAGYGYTF.

About this clonotype: This may stem from a read error, because a much larger clone lies one nucleotide away. The CDR3 spells CSVEDKRGVGKQYF. Here the CDR3 DNA reads TGCAGCGTTGAGGACAAAAGAGGGGTGGGGAAGCAGTACTTC. The V and J genes are TRBV29-1 and TRBJ2-7; D might be TRBD1 or TRBD2, each matching 5 bases. In germline, CDR1 is SQVTM, CDR2 ANQGSEA. The CDR3 is 14 residues long. Trimming took 3 bases from V and 8 from J, leaving 20 bases between them.

The chain links TRBV11-3 to TRBJ2-2; a possible D gene is TRBD1 (6 bases). This CDR3 region has 15 residues. The ends were cut back, 2 bases at V and 4 bases at J, with 11 bases in the middle. Germline values: CDR1 SGHNT, CDR2 YENEEA. This CDR3 is CASSLQGYGTGELFF. The CDR3 DNA follows: TGTGCCAGCAGCTTACAGGGGTACGGCACCGGGGAGCTGTTTTTT.

This clonotype was seen repeatedly, ten times or more. V is TRBV24-1 and J is TRBJ2-3; 11 bases are a match to TRBD2. Germline assignment: CDR1 KGHDR and CDR2 SFDVKD. This CDR3 spans 19 amino acids. The J segment lost 5 bases and the V segment lost 1 base, leaving 13 bases of the junction unmatched. For the CDR3, the DNA is TGTGCCACCAGTGATTTCTCATATAGCGGGGGGGGAGGACTAGATACGCAGTATTTT. It yields the protein CATSDFSYSGGGGLDTQYF.

In the case of this clonotype: This is likely a read error, given that the CDR3 carries no conserved phenylalanine or tryptophan at its end. The chain links TRBV12-3 or TRBV12-4 to TRBJ2-5; 7 nucleotides align to TRBD2. CDR3 length equals 14 residues. V gave up 8 bases and J gave up 2 bases; unmatched junction bases: 8. The CDR3 nucleotides read TGTGCCAGCGGCCCGGGACTAAAACAAGAGACCCAGTACCTC. Translating gives CASGPGLKQETQYL.

For this clonotype: A much larger clone sits a single nucleotide away, making a read error possible. V is TRBV27 and J is TRBJ2-3; D could derive from TRBD1 or TRBD2 (5 bases each). The CDR3 is 14 residues long. The germline gives CDR1 MNHEY, CDR2 SMNVEV (reference sequence). The CDR3 region is CVTAYVMGVNTQYF. DNA for the CDR3: TGTGTCACAGCATACGTAATGGGGGTCAATACGCAGTATTTT.

This clonotype came up many times. This chain uses TRBV20-1 with TRBJ1-6, with D maybe TRBD1 (6 bases). This CDR3 is built from 16 residues. The germline V and J ends were trimmed by 0 bases and 6 bases, with 15 bases remaining between them. Germline V gene lookup returns CDR1 DFQATT and CDR2 SNEGSKA (reference sequence). CDR3 DNA sequence: TGCAGTGCTAGAGATGGGAGAGGGGGTGGTAATTCACCCCTCCACTTT. This sequence encodes CSARDGRGGGNSPLHF.

This clonotype was counted many times. V gene TRBV10-1 combines with J gene TRBJ2-3; D not certain. V lost 3 bases and J lost 3, with 4 bases in between. The CDR3 has 12 amino acids. Germline values: CDR1 WNHNN, CDR2 SYGVQD (reference sequence). The DNA for the CDR3 is TGCGCCAGCAGTGATGGGACAGATACGCAGTATTTT. This sequence encodes CASSDGTDTQYF.

This clonotype was seen many times. The chain recombines TRBV7-2 with TRBJ2-3; 11 bases fit TRBD2. After removal of 4 bases from V and 6 bases from J, the junction contained 9 bases not matched to a gene. CDR1 is SGHTA and CDR2 is FQGNSA in the germline V gene. The CDR3 is made up of 16 amino acids. The CDR3 here is CASSYTSGGVSDTQYF. CDR3 coding DNA: TGTGCCAGCAGCTATACTAGCGGGGGTGTGTCGGATACGCAGTATTTT.

About this clonotype itself: Possible read error: a much larger clone is one base away. The CDR3 region is CASSSGLAVPYNEQLF. The CDR3 nucleotides read TGTGCCAGCAGTTCGGGACTAGCTGTCCCCTACAATGAGCAGCTCTTC. This chain joins TRBV6-1 and TRBJ2-1, with 9 nucleotides matching TRBD2. The CDR3 has 16 amino acids. Per the germline V gene, CDR1 is MNHNS and CDR2 is SASEGT.